This T cell receptor (beta chain) was captured by sequencing in a study of CD8+ T cells in alopecia areata (dated by TCRdb to the late 2010s). For the wider study: Treated patients were enrolled in an open-label pilot trial of oral tofacitinib, 5 to 10 mg twice daily, for moderate-to-severe alopecia areata. Patients stayed on tofacitinib for 6 to 18 months and then had 6 months of follow-up off drug so that delayed response and recurrence could be assessed. The SALT score, which quantifies the percentage of affected scalp surface area, was used to measure disease severity in treated patients. The study used high-throughput TCRbeta sequencing to examine T cell clonal expansion in alopecia areata, in both the C3H/HeJ mouse model and human patients. Scalp tissue and sorted CD4+ and CD8+ peripheral blood T cells from patchy and totalis/universalis alopecia areata patients and from healthy controls were covered by human TCRbeta sequencing. Patients on tofacitinib were biopsied at baseline and after 4 and 24 weeks of treatment, and several of the patients also had a later scalp biopsy. Scalp clonality was compared across normal scalp (n=4), patchy alopecia areata scalp (n=8), and alopecia totalis/universalis scalp (n=8). The RNA source kit depended on sample type: the PAXgene miRNA kit for fixed scalp, the miRNeasy kit for PBMCs, and the RNeasy kit for mouse skin. TCRbeta CDR3 regions were amplified by immunoSEQ multiplex PCR using 35 Vbeta forward and 13 Jbeta reverse primers.

Reading the label with the study, this specimen's time point is: 24 weeks on oral tofacitinib. The treatment or condition label here, explained by the study, means: oral pan-JAK inhibitor, 5-10 mg twice daily. Lesional scalp punch biopsies and peripheral blood were obtained from alopecia areata patients. After PBMCs were isolated by density centrifugation and stained for CD3, CD4 and CD8, a FACSAria was used to sort CD4+ and CD8+ T cells. Libraries came from the immunoSEQ multiplex PCR assay. For TCR sequencing, RNA was extracted from every sample and reverse transcribed into cDNA to serve as template. SuperScript III was used to make first-strand cDNA, primed with a 2:1 mix of oligo-dT and random hexamers. A synthetic immune receptor repertoire was used to gauge amplification bias, and whatever bias remained was removed computationally. Per the source publication's procedure: Raw reads were preprocessed to remove errors, and CDR3 was defined according to IMGT conventions as the region from the conserved cysteine to phenylalanine. Clonality was computed by normalizing Shannon entropy by log2 of the number of productive unique TCRs and subtracting the result from 1. Whether each scalp clone was CD4 or CD8 was inferred by checking scalp TCRbeta sequences against the CD4 and CD8 repertoires from sorted blood. TCRdb carries this immuneACCESS record with in-frame sequences only. Its versions omit some clonotypes, under half of them owing to an unresolved V gene in the studies checked, with the rest unexplained. From that table come the V and J calls and clone size; the DNA was used to work out D and trimming. The sample records about 200,000 clones, nearly 60% of which are singletons. Clones ranked in the top ten supply roughly 5.8% of the sample.

In the case of this clone: There is no known antigen for this receptor. Base qualities are not at hand, and no much larger clone is one base apart.

Overall study results and their limits: Higher clonality and more expanded CD8+ clones were observed in lesional scalp than in normal scalp, particularly in alopecia totalis/universalis, a finding suggestive of antigenic drive. Compared with mice, TCR sequences shared between patients were less clear, possibly partly because of HLA diversity across the patient population. Unlike mouse skin, where gammadelta T cells dominate, normal human skin contains resident alphabeta T cells that get sequenced too, which complicates analysis of the scalp TCR repertoire. Tofacitinib significantly decreased scalp clonality and the number of expanded CD8+ clones among the top 100 scalp clones. Because the treated cohort was small and had just a single nonresponder, larger studies are needed to establish links between baseline CD8+ expansion and response. During tofacitinib treatment, many expanded lesional clones stuck around in both scalp and blood, and this persistence may partly explain why relapse happens after treatment is stopped.

In the germline V gene, CDR1 corresponds to LGHNA and CDR2 to YSLEER. V and J lose 2 bases and 1 base, and a span of 8 bases separates them. The CDR3 holds 15 amino acids from the cysteine to the phenylalanine. Only the CDR3 part of the read is kept: 45 bases, read in frame from the first base. The sequencing used CD4+ T cells sorted from blood, collected at week 24, from a patient treated with tofacitinib. In this chain, TRBV4-3 is recombined with TRBJ2-2; there is no confident call for the D gene. The TCR was taken from a human donor with alopecia areata. The CDR3 region has the sequence CASSQLGGNTGELFF. The DNA sequence is as follows: TGCGCCAGCAGCCAACTAGGCGGGAACACCGGGGAGCTGTTTTTT.